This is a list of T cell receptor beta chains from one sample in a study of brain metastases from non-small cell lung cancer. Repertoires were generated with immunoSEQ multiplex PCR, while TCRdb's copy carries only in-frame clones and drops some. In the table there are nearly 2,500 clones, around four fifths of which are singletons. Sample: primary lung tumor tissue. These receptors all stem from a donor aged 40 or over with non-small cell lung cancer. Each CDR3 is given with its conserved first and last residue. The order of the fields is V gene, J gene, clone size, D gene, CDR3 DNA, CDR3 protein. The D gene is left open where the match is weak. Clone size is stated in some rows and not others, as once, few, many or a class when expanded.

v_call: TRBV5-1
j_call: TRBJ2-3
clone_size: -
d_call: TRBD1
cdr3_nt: TGCGCCAGTCGGACAGGGGGGCACACAGATACGCAGTATTTT
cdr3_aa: CASRTGGHTDTQYF

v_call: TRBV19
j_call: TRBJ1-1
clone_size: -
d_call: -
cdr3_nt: TGTGCCAGTAGTCTACCCACGGGCAGGGCGAACACTGAAGCTTTCTTT
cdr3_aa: CASSLPTGRANTEAFF

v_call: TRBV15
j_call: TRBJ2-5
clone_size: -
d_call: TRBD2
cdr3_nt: TGTGCCACCCGGGACTACCAAGAGGAGACCCAGTACTTC
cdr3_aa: CATRDYQEETQYF

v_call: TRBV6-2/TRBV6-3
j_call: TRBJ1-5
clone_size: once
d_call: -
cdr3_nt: TGTGCCAGCCGTTCCGGCCTAGCCGGGGGCAATCAGCCCCAGCATTTT
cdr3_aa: CASRSGLAGGNQPQHF

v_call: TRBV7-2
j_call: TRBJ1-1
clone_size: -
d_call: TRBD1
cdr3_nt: TGTGCCAGCAGCTTAGCGATATCGGGACAGGCCAATGGGGCAGCTTTCTTT
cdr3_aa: CASSLAISGQANGAAFF

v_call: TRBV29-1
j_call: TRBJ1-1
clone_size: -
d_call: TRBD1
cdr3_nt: TGCAGCGTCCAGCCGGGACAGAGGAACACTGAAGCTTTCTTT
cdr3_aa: CSVQPGQRNTEAFF

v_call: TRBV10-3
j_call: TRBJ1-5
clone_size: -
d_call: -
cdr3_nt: TGTGCCATCAGTGTTAACAATCAGCCCCAGCATTTT
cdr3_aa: CAISVNNQPQHF

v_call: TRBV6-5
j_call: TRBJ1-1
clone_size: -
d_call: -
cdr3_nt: TGTGCCATCTTCGTCGGAGGGACTGAAGCTTTCTTT
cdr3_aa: CAIFVGGTEAFF

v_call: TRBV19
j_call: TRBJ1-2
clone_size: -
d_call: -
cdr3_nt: TGTACCAGTAGTCCCCGGGAGGGCGGCTACACCTTC
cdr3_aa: CTSSPREGGYTF

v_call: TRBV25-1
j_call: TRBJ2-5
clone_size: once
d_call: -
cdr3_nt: TGTGCCAGCAGTGAACCGGGGGTAAGGGAGACCCAGTACTTC
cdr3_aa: CASSEPGVRETQYF